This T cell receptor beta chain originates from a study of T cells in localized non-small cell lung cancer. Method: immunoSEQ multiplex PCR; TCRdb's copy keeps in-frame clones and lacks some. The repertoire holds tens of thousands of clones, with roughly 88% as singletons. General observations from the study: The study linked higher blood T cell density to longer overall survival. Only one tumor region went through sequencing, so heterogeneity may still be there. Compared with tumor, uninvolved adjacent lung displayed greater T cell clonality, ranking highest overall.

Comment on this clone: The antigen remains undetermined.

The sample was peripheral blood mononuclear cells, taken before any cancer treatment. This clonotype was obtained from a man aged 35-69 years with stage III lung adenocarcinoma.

The CDR3 DNA sequence: TGTGCCAGTAGTATCGGACAAGCAAACACTGAAGCTTTCTTT. Its protein is CASSIGQANTEAFF. The rearrangement links TRBV19 to TRBJ1-1; a weak D match, TRBD1 (5 bases). The CDR3 sequence is 14 residues long. Germline V gene sequence: CDR1 LNHDA, CDR2 SQIVND (reference sequence). Trimming pared 3 bases from V and 2 bases from J, leaving 10 bases between.